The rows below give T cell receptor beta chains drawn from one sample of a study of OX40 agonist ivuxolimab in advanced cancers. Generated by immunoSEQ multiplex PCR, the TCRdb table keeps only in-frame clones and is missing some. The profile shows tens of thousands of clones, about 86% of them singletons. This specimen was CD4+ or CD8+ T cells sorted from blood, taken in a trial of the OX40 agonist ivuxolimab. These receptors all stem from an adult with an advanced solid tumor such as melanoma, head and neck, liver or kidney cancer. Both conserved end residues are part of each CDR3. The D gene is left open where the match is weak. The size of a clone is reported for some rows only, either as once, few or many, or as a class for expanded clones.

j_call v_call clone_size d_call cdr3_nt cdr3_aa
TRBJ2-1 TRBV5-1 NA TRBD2 TGCGCCAGCAGCACCGGGGACTACAACTACAATGAGCAGTTCTTC CASSTGDYNYNEQFF
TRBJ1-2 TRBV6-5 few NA TGTGCCAGCAGTTACGCCGGGTATGGCTACACCTTC CASSYAGYGYTF
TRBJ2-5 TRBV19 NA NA TGTGCCAGTAGTATTTCAGGGTACCAAGAGACCCAGTACTTC CASSISGYQETQYF
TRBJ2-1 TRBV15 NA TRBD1 TGTGCCACCAGCAGGGGGGGACAGGGGTCCTACAATGAGCAGTTCTTC CATSRGGQGSYNEQFF
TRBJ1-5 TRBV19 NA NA TGTGCCAGTAGTATGGACCCCTGGACAGCGCGGGATCAGCCCCAGCATTTT CASSMDPWTARDQPQHF
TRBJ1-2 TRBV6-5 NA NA TGTGCCAGCAGTTACGGCGGGCCAGGCTATGGCTACACCTTC CASSYGGPGYGYTF
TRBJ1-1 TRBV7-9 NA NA TGCGCCAGCAGTTACCTCCAGGGCATGAACACTGAAGCTTTCTTT CASSYLQGMNTEAFF
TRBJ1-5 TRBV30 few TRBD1 TGTGCCTGGAACCCGAGGACAGGCTCAGATCAGCCCCAGCATTTT CAWNPRTGSDQPQHF
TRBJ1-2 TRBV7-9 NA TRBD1 TGTGCCAGCAGCTTCCTAGGGACAGGGACGGACTATGGCTACACCTTC CASSFLGTGTDYGYTF
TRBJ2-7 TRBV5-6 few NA TGTGCCAGCAGCCCCGGACGCAGCTACGAGCAGTACTTC CASSPGRSYEQYF
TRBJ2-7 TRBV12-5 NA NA TGTGCTAGTGGTTTGCTCTACGAGCAGTACTTC CASGLLYEQYF
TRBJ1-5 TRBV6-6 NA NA TGTGCCAGCAGTTCCCCGCAGGGGAGGCGACAGCCCCAGCATTTT CASSSPQGRRQPQHF
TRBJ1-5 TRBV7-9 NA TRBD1 TGTGCCAGCAGCTTATGGGACAGCCCTAATCAGCCCCAGCATTTT CASSLWDSPNQPQHF
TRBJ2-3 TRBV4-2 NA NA TGTGCCAGCAGCCAAGAATGGGCGGGCGAGACCGCTAGCACAGATACGCAGTATTTT CASSQEWAGETASTDTQYF
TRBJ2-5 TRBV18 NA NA TGTGCCAGCTCACCAATAGCCCAAGAGACCCAGTACTTC CASSPIAQETQYF
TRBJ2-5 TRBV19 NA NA TGTGCCAGTAGTATAGGCCCGCGTCCTCAAGAGACCCAGTACTTC CASSIGPRPQETQYF
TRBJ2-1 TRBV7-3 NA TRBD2 TGTGCCAGCAGCTTAATAGCGGGAGCCGCCTACAATGAGCAGTTCTTC CASSLIAGAAYNEQFF
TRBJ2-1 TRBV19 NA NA TGTGCCAGTAGTCGCACCCCCGTAATCAATGAGCAGTTCTTC CASSRTPVINEQFF
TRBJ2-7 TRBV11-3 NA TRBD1 TGTGCCAGCAGCTTAGCCCAATGGGGACAGTCGAGCTCCTACGAGCAGTACTTC CASSLAQWGQSSSYEQYF
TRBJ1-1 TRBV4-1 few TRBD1 TGCGCCAGCAGCCTTACAAAGGGACAGGGTCGGACTGAAGCTTTCTTT CASSLTKGQGRTEAFF
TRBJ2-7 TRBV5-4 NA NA TGTGCCAGCAGCTCGAAAACTCAGGGATTACGGGAGCAGTACTTC CASSSKTQGLREQYF
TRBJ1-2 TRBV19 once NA TGTGCCAGTCTGGGGGCCACTAGACATGGCTACACCTTC CASLGATRHGYTF
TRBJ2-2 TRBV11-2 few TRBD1 TGTGCCAGCAGCTTATCGGGACAGGGGCCCGGGGAGCTGTTTTTT CASSLSGQGPGELFF
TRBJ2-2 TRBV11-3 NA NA TGTGCCAGCAGTCCGAACACCGGGGAGCTGTTTTTT CASSPNTGELFF
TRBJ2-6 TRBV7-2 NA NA TGTGCCAGCACCTCCCAGGGGACAAAAAGTCCCGTCCTGACTTTC CASTSQGTKSPVLTF
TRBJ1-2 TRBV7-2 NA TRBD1 TGTGCCAGCAGCTTATTGACAGGGGGCGCGTATGGCTACACCTTC CASSLLTGGAYGYTF
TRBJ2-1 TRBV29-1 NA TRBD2 TGCAGCGTCGCCCCCCGGACTAGCTCCAATGAGCAGTTCTTC CSVAPRTSSNEQFF
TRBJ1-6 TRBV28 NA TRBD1 TGTGCCAGCAGTTTTATGGACAGGGAAGAATCACCCCTCCACTTT CASSFMDREESPLHF
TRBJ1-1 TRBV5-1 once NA TGCGCCAGCAGCACCAGGGTTGCGGGAGGGGACAACACTGAAGCTTTCTTT CASSTRVAGGDNTEAFF
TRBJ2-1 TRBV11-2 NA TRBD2 TGTGCCAGCAGCTTAGTAGGTAGCGGGAAATACAATGAGCAGTTCTTC CASSLVGSGKYNEQFF
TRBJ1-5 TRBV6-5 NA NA TGTGCCAGCAGCCCGACTAATAGCAATCAGCCCCAGCATTTT CASSPTNSNQPQHF
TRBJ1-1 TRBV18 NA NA TGTGCCAGCTCACCGAGCAGGGATGAAGCTTTCTTT CASSPSRDEAFF
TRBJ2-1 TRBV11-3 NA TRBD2 TGTGCCAGCAGCTTAGAGATCCCGTCGACTAGCGGGCGATACAATGAGCAGTTCTTC CASSLEIPSTSGRYNEQFF
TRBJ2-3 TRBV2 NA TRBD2 TGTGCCAGCAGATATGAGGCTAGCGGGGGGTCTAGCACAGATACGCAGTATTTT CASRYEASGGSSTDTQYF
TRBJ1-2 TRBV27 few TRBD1 TGTGCCAGCAGGGGACTAGGGACAGGGCATGGCTACACCTTC CASRGLGTGHGYTF
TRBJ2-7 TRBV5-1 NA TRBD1 TGCGCCAGCAGCGGACAGGGGAGCTACGAGCAGTACTTC CASSGQGSYEQYF
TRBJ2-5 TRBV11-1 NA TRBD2 TGTGCCAGCAGCTTAATTAGCGGGAGGGCCGGAGAGACCCAGTACTTC CASSLISGRAGETQYF
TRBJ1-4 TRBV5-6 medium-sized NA TGTGCCAGCGGAGCGGGGCCGTATAATGAAAAACTGTTTTTT CASGAGPYNEKLFF
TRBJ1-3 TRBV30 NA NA TGTGCCTGGAGTCAGGCAGCCTCTGGAAACACCATATATTTT CAWSQAASGNTIYF
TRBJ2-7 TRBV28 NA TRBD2 TGTGCCAGCAGTTTACCACCCCCGGGGGAAAGCGGGATGCGGTCCTACGAGCAGTACTTC CASSLPPPGESGMRSYEQYF
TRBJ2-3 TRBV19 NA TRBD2 TGTGCCAGTAGTAACCCCGGCGGGAGGGCTGGAGATACGCAGTATTTT CASSNPGGRAGDTQYF
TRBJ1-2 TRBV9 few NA TGTGCCAGCAGCGCAGTAGATGGGACCTATGGCTACACCTTC CASSAVDGTYGYTF
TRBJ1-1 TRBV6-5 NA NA TGTGCCAGCAGTTATTCTCTTAACACTGAAGCTTTCTTT CASSYSLNTEAFF
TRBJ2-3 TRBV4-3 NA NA TGCGCCAGCAGCCAAAGGGCGACGGCGCAGACCAGAGTTAGCCCAGATACGCAGTATTTT CASSQRATAQTRVSPDTQYF
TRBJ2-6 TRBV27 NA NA TGTGCCAGCAGTTCGGTTGGCTCTGGGGCCAACGTCCTGACTTTC CASSSVGSGANVLTF
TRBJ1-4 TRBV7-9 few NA TGTGCCAGCAGGTGGGGGTCAGGCCTGGCTAATCGTGAAAAACTGTTTTTT CASRWGSGLANREKLFF
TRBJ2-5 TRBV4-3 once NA TGCGCCAGCAGCCAAGACGGGACACCGCAAGAGACCCAGTACTTC CASSQDGTPQETQYF
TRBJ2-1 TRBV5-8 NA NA TGTGCCGGTCAAAGGGGCGAGTACAATGAGCAGTTCTTC CAGQRGEYNEQFF